The source of this TCR beta chain is a study of T cells in Graves' hyperthyroidism and ophthalmopathy. Across the whole study: At initial diagnosis, before any treatment had begun, peripheral blood was obtained. General study points: Ophthalmopathy and stable hyperthyroidism were told apart by a 13 V-J model.

The TCR beta CDR3 regions underwent amplification using RNA transcripts as the source. With the HTBI primer set, the TCR CDR3 went through a first round of RT-PCR. TCRdb passed the multiplex PCR reads through MiXCR, listing each CDR3 protein once. Here the sample spans 800,000 or so distinct CDR3 sequences, around 38% being singletons. This clonotype was recorded many times. Its cognate antigen is unknown. CDR3 length: 14 residues. With 6 bases clipped from V and 4 bases from J, the junction kept 4 bases outside the gene matches. Germline CDR1 and CDR2: SQVTM and ANQGSEA. This chain joins TRBV29-1 and TRBJ2-5; 14 bases map to TRBD2. The receptor was isolated from a man between 18 and 29 years old with Graves' hyperthyroidism. The sample taken for sequencing was blood. The DNA of the CDR3 is TGCAGCGTCGGGACTAGCGGGGGAGGAGAGACCCAGTACTTC. It encodes CSVGTSGGGETQYF.